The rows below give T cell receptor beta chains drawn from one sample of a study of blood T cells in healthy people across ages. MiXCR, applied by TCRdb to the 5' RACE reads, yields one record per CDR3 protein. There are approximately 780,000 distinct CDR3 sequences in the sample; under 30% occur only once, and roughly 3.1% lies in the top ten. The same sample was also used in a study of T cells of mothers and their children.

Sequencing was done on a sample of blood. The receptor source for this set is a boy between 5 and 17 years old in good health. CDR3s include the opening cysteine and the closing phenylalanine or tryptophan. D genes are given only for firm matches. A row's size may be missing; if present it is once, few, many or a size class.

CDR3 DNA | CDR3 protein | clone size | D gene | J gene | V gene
TGTGCCAGCAGCCTCCTGGGGGCAGGGATGGGGGAAAAACTGTTTTTT | CASSLLGAGMGEKLFF | NA | NA | TRBJ1-4 | TRBV7-8
TGCGCCAGCAGCCAACAGAAACGGGACCGAATATCCTACGAGCAGTACTTC | CASSQQKRDRISYEQYF | few | NA | TRBJ2-7 | TRBV4-1
TGTGCCACCAGCAGAGGACGGGTCACAGATACGCAGTATTTT | CATSRGRVTDTQYF | few | NA | TRBJ2-3 | TRBV15
TGTACCAGCAGCTCCTATAGCGGGGGCACGCAGTATTTT | CTSSSYSGGTQYF | few | TRBD2 | TRBJ2-3 | TRBV11-2
TGTGCCAGCAGTTACTCACAGGATTCACCCCTCCACTTT | CASSYSQDSPLHF | NA | NA | TRBJ1-6 | TRBV6-6
TGCGCCAGCAGCCGATTTCCCGGGACTGCAAACACCGGGGAGCTGTTTTTT | CASSRFPGTANTGELFF | NA | NA | TRBJ2-2 | TRBV4-1
TGCAGTGCTAGCGGGACAGGCGGGACTGAAGCTTTCTTT | CSASGTGGTEAFF | few | TRBD1 | TRBJ1-1 | TRBV20-1
TGTGCCAGCAGTGTCGCCGCAGATACGCAGTATTTT | CASSVAADTQYF | NA | NA | TRBJ2-3 | TRBV6-1
TGTGCCAGCAGTGTGGACAGGTTGGGGACTGAAGCTTTCTTT | CASSVDRLGTEAFF | many | TRBD1 | TRBJ1-1 | TRBV6-1
TGTGCCTGGAGTTCCAGTCAGGGCTACGAGCAGTACTTC | CAWSSSQGYEQYF | NA | NA | TRBJ2-7 | TRBV30
TGTGCCAGCAGACCAAACACAGATACGCAGTATTTT | CASRPNTDTQYF | NA | NA | TRBJ2-3 | TRBV6-5
TGCAGTGCTACCCCTGGACAGGGGATCCAGTACACTGAAGCTTTCTTT | CSATPGQGIQYTEAFF | NA | TRBD1 | TRBJ1-1 | TRBV20-1
TGCAGCGTTGAAATGGGGCCCCAGGGTGAGCAGTTCTTC | CSVEMGPQGEQFF | NA | NA | TRBJ2-1 | TRBV29-1
TGTGCCAGCAGCCTAGAGGGGTGGAGGGCTTTCTTT | CASSLEGWRAFF | NA | NA | TRBJ1-1 | TRBV28
TGCGCCAGCAGCCAACCCGCATCGACCCCTGGTTCACCCCTCCACTTT | CASSQPASTPGSPLHF | NA | NA | TRBJ1-6 | TRBV4-1
TGTGCCAGCAGCCTACCCCGACCGAGCTATGGCTACACCTTC | CASSLPRPSYGYTF | NA | NA | TRBJ1-2 | TRBV7-9
TGCGCCAGCAGCTTTACCGCAGGGGGGGGGAACACTGAAGCTTTCTTT | CASSFTAGGGNTEAFF | few | TRBD1 | TRBJ1-1 | TRBV5-1
TGCGCCAGCAGCTTGGGGACGACAAGGAGGAATTTT | CASSLGTTRRNF | NA | NA | TRBJ1-5 | TRBV5-1
TGTGCCTGGGAATTACTAGCCGGGGAGACCCAGTACTTC | CAWELLAGETQYF | few | NA | TRBJ2-5 | TRBV2
TGTGCCAGCAGTCTAGAATATTACTCTGGGGCCAACGTCCTGACTTTC | CASSLEYYSGANVLTF | NA | NA | TRBJ2-6 | TRBV12-3/TRBV12-4
TGTGCCAGCAGTGATTACCCGGGACGTGGGGCCACAGATACGCAGTATTTT | CASSDYPGRGATDTQYF | NA | NA | TRBJ2-3 | TRBV25-1
TGTGCCATCAGTGAGTCGAGTCCTTTAGCCAAAAACATTCAGTACTTC | CAISESSPLAKNIQYF | NA | NA | TRBJ2-4 | TRBV10-3
TGCAGTGCTGAATCAACGGGAACTCAAGAGACCCAGTACTTC | CSAESTGTQETQYF | NA | NA | TRBJ2-5 | TRBV20-1
TGTGCCAGCAGCCCCCTTGTTACAGTAGTCCAAGAGACCCAGTACTTC | CASSPLVTVVQETQYF | once | NA | TRBJ2-5 | TRBV7-8
TGTGCCAGCAGCCCACCGGGACTAGCGGGGGGAGGGGTGTTCTTC | CASSPPGLAGGGVFF | few | TRBD2 | TRBJ2-5 | TRBV28
TGTGCCAGCAGTTTCGCAGATACGCAGTATTTT | CASSFADTQYF | many | NA | TRBJ2-3 | TRBV12-3/TRBV12-4
TGTGCCAGCCTCCAACCACTGGGGAGGGTCTCTGGGGCCAACGTCCTGACTTTC | CASLQPLGRVSGANVLTF | few | TRBD2 | TRBJ2-6 | TRBV12-3/TRBV12-4
TGTGCCAGCAGCAGCCCCGGGACGGTACACGGCTACACCTTC | CASSSPGTVHGYTF | few | NA | TRBJ1-2 | TRBV7-9
TGTGCCAGCAGCTTACGCGGGGGCCAACAAGAGACCCAGTACTTC | CASSLRGGQQETQYF | NA | NA | TRBJ2-5 | TRBV7-3
TGTGCCAGCAGCCAAGGTGGGGCGCGGGAGACAGATACGCAGTATTTT | CASSQGGARETDTQYF | few | TRBD2 | TRBJ2-3 | TRBV4-2
TGTGCCAGCAGCTTAACTGACAGGGCACCCACCGGGGAGCTGTTTTTT | CASSLTDRAPTGELFF | many | TRBD1 | TRBJ2-2 | TRBV7-3
TGCGCCAGCAGCGAACCCCCCAAACGGGAGCTGTTTTTT | CASSEPPKRELFF | NA | NA | TRBJ2-2 | TRBV5-1
TGTGCCAGCACTATGAACAGGGTCGACTATGGCTACACCTTC | CASTMNRVDYGYTF | NA | NA | TRBJ1-2 | TRBV2
TGCGCCAGCAGCGGGGGGGCGACCTCCTACGAGCAGTACTTC | CASSGGATSYEQYF | few | NA | TRBJ2-7 | TRBV5-1
TGTGCCACCAGTGATGGACATGGCTACACCTTC | CATSDGHGYTF | NA | NA | TRBJ1-2 | TRBV24-1
TGTGCCAGCAGCTTAAGACTGGACAGACAGAATGAAAAACTGTTTTTT | CASSLRLDRQNEKLFF | few | NA | TRBJ1-4 | TRBV7-9
TGCAGTGCTAGGGGGTTAGAAGGCGTCCTGACTTTC | CSARGLEGVLTF | few | NA | TRBJ2-6 | TRBV20-1
TGCAGTGCTAGGGGGGGGAGGGATATAGCCAAAAACATTCAGTACTTC | CSARGGRDIAKNIQYF | few | TRBD2 | TRBJ2-4 | TRBV20-1
TGTGCCAGCAGCTTAGCGGGGTTATTGGGCCAGCGCCCCTACAATGAGCAGTTCTTC | CASSLAGLLGQRPYNEQFF | NA | NA | TRBJ2-1 | TRBV7-8
TGCGCCAGCTGGGGCCCCGGGGGAAGATTCACCGGGGAGCTGTTTTTT | CASWGPGGRFTGELFF | NA | NA | TRBJ2-2 | TRBV5-1
TGTGCCAGCGGCGGGGGGGCCCCAGAGACCCAGTACTTC | CASGGGAPETQYF | many | TRBD2 | TRBJ2-5 | TRBV12-3/TRBV12-4
TGTGCCAGCAGTTTAATCACCTGGGGCTACGAGCAGTACTTC | CASSLITWGYEQYF | few | NA | TRBJ2-7 | TRBV28
TGTGCCAGCAGCGTGGACGGTGGGGACGGCTACACCTTC | CASSVDGGDGYTF | few | NA | TRBJ1-2 | TRBV9
TGTGCCACCAGCAGAGGTGTGTCAGGGCAGAAGACTGAAGCTTTCTTT | CATSRGVSGQKTEAFF | NA | NA | TRBJ1-1 | TRBV15
TGCGCCAGCAATCTGGGGGAGGATACGCAGTATTTT | CASNLGEDTQYF | few | NA | TRBJ2-3 | TRBV5-1
TGTGCCTGGAGTAGGGGGGGGAAGAGCTCCTACAATGAGCAGTTCTTC | CAWSRGGKSSYNEQFF | few | NA | TRBJ2-1 | TRBV30
TGTGCCAGCATCTCTGACTCTGGAAACACCATATATTTT | CASISDSGNTIYF | few | NA | TRBJ1-3 | TRBV12-3/TRBV12-4
TGTGCCAGCAGTGAATTGGAAGGCTACGAGCAGTACTTC | CASSELEGYEQYF | few | NA | TRBJ2-7 | TRBV2
TGCAGTGCTGGACCGCCGGGACAGGGGTCCTATGGCTACACCTTC | CSAGPPGQGSYGYTF | NA | TRBD1 | TRBJ1-2 | TRBV20-1
TGCAGTGCTCTCCTAGCGGGGAGCACAGATACGCAGTATTTT | CSALLAGSTDTQYF | few | TRBD2 | TRBJ2-3 | TRBV20-1
TGTGCCAGCAGTGAAATCCCCGCCAGGGGGGTCAACGAGCAGTACTTC | CASSEIPARGVNEQYF | NA | NA | TRBJ2-7 | TRBV2
TGCGCCAGCAGCTTGGTGGGGTCGAACACCGGGGAGCTGTTTTTT | CASSLVGSNTGELFF | few | NA | TRBJ2-2 | TRBV5-1
TGCAGCGATCGGGGCAGGGGGGATCGAGGCGAGCAGTACTTC | CSDRGRGDRGEQYF | NA | NA | TRBJ2-7 | TRBV29-1
TGTGCCAGCAGTATATATTCCCGAGGTGGAGACACCATATATTTT | CASSIYSRGGDTIYF | NA | NA | TRBJ1-3 | TRBV28
TGTGCCAGCAGCTCTGGGCCGGGGGACTATGGCTACACCTTC | CASSSGPGDYGYTF | NA | NA | TRBJ1-2 | TRBV6-6
TGTGCCAGCAGTTGGGGGGACCTTTCCTACGAGCAGTACTTC | CASSWGDLSYEQYF | NA | NA | TRBJ2-7 | TRBV28
TGTGCCACCAGTGATTTAGTCAGGGCAACTAATGAAAAACTGTTTTTT | CATSDLVRATNEKLFF | NA | NA | TRBJ1-4 | TRBV24-1
TGTGCCACCCTAGTCCGTTTATGCACAGATACGCAGTATTTT | CATLVRLCTDTQYF | NA | NA | TRBJ2-3 | TRBV24-1
TGTGCCAGCAGTTCCGGGACTAGCGGGGGGGATACGCAGTATTTT | CASSSGTSGGDTQYF | NA | TRBD2 | TRBJ2-3 | TRBV6-5